These 10 T cell receptor beta chains came from one sample sequenced in a study of shared clonotypes between healthy human individuals. The table came from immunoSEQ multiplex PCR; TCRdb's copy has only in-frame clones and leaves some out. This sample has around 120,000 clones, with around 64% found just once. Sequencing used memory CD8+ T cells sorted from blood. The subset denotes: CD45RO+ cells pooled with CCR7-negative TemRA cells. Receptor source: a woman aged 25 to 45 in good health.

The chain uses TRBV19 and TRBJ2-1, with TRBD2 matching over 8 bases. Germline assignment: CDR1 LNHDA and CDR2 SQIVND (reference sequence). Trimming at V came to 6 bases and at J to 0 bases, leaving 10 bases not matched to a gene. The CDR3 length is 17 residues. This chain's CDR3 is CASRSWTSKSSYNEQFF. For the CDR3, the DNA is TGTGCCAGTAGAAGCTGGACTAGCAAGAGCTCCTACAATGAGCAGTTCTTC. Variable domain in full (rest from reference TRBV19 and TRBJ2-1): DGGITQSPKYLFRKEGQNVTLSCEQNLNHDAMYWYRQDPGQGLRLIYYSQIVNDFQKGDIAEGYSVSREKKESFPLTVTSAQKNPTAFYLCASRSWTSKSSYNEQFFGPGTRLTVL.

This chain joins TRBV15 and TRBJ2-7; 10 nucleotides line up with TRBD2. The ends lost 7 bases at V and 5 bases at J; junction bases unmatched: 8. The CDR3 has 14 amino acids. The germline V gene has CDR1 LNHNV and CDR2 YYDKDF (reference sequence). CDR3 in amino acids: CATTKAGGSDEQYF. CDR3 sequence (DNA): TGTGCCACCACCAAAGCGGGAGGGTCGGACGAGCAGTACTTC. Full variable domain (missing parts from reference TRBV15 and TRBJ2-7): DAMVIQNPRYQVTQFGKPVTLSCSQTLNHNVMYWYQQKSSQAPKLLFHYYDKDFNNEADTPDNFQSRRPNTSFCFLDIRSPGLGDTAMYLCATTKAGGSDEQYFGPGTRLTVT.

This clone has just one count. This chain connects TRBV25-1 to TRBJ2-7; a weak D match, TRBD1 (6 bases). Deletions cut 4 bases from V and 4 bases from J, with 14 bases between. CDR1 is MGHDK, CDR2 SYGVNS, per germline. This CDR3 contains 14 residues. The CDR3 region has the DNA TGTGCCAGCAGTGTCCAGGGGTCTAGGTACGAGCAGTACTTC. Protein product: CASSVQGSRYEQYF.

V and J are TRBV19 and TRBJ1-1; D uncertain. Between the trimmed V and J ends, which lost 5 bases and 0 bases, there was a span of 10 bases. The length of the CDR3 is 14 residues. Germline-derived CDR1 and CDR2 are LNHDA and SQIVND (reference sequence). In DNA, the CDR3 is TGTGCCAGTAGTGAAGAGGGTATGAACACTGAAGCTTTCTTT. Protein product: CASSEEGMNTEAFF.

V gene TRBV10-3 combines with J gene TRBJ2-2, with D tentatively TRBD2 (5 bases). This CDR3 region has 15 residues. Germline CDR1 is ENHRY and CDR2 is SYGVKD. V lost 3 bases, J lost 0 bases, and 8 bases lay in between. CDR3 bases: TGTGCCATCAGTGAAACAGCGGCGAACACCGGGGAGCTGTTTTTT. Translation: CAISETAANTGELFF.

The rearrangement joins TRBV19 to TRBJ2-5, with D possibly TRBD1 on 6 matching bases. The germline V gene has CDR1 LNHDA and CDR2 SQIVND (reference sequence). CDR3 size: 15 residues. Trimming took off 5 bases at V and 6 bases at J, with 19 bases between the two ends. CDR3 in amino acids: CASSLGTGSGKTQYF. In nucleotides, the CDR3 is TGTGCCAGTAGTCTCGGAACAGGGAGCGGAAAGACCCAGTACTTC.

The chain joins TRBV27 to TRBJ1-5; a possible D gene is TRBD1 (5 bases). CDR3 length: 14 amino acids. V was cut by 5 bases and J by 6 bases, with 14 bases left in between. Looked up from germline, CDR1 is MNHEY and CDR2 is SMNVEV (reference sequence). The CDR3 sequence: CASSLWGTSQPQHF. The CDR3 DNA follows: TGTGCCAGCAGTCTCTGGGGGACCAGTCAGCCCCAGCATTTT.

This clone was seen more than once but under ten times. This chain joins TRBV19 and TRBJ2-5, with 10 bases identical to TRBD1. Germline values: CDR1 LNHDA, CDR2 SQIVND (reference sequence). J gave up 5 bases and V 4 bases, and 4 bases lay outside the gene matches. The CDR3 sequence is 14 residues long. The CDR3 loop reads CASSTGQGGETQYF. In DNA form, the CDR3 reads TGTGCCAGTAGTACCGGACAGGGGGGGGAGACCCAGTACTTC.

J is TRBJ2-5 and V is TRBV2; a possible D gene is TRBD2 (7 bases). The V gene's germline CDR1 is SNHLY and CDR2 FYNNEI. This CDR3 is built from 15 residues. Trimming pared 2 bases from V and 5 bases from J, leaving 15 bases between. The CDR3 nucleotides read TGTGCCAGCAGTGAATGGGGGGGCCCTGCGGAGACCCAGTACTTC. It is translated as CASSEWGGPAETQYF.

The chain employs TRBV4-1 and TRBJ1-1; no clear D gene. The germline CDR1 and CDR2 sequences are MGHRA and YSYEKL. Trimming left V 0 bases short and J 11 bases short, with 13 bases between. The CDR3 consists of 13 residues. The chain's CDR3 is CASSQDNGVHAFF. The DNA for the CDR3 is TGCGCCAGCAGCCAAGATAACGGGGTTCATGCTTTCTTT.